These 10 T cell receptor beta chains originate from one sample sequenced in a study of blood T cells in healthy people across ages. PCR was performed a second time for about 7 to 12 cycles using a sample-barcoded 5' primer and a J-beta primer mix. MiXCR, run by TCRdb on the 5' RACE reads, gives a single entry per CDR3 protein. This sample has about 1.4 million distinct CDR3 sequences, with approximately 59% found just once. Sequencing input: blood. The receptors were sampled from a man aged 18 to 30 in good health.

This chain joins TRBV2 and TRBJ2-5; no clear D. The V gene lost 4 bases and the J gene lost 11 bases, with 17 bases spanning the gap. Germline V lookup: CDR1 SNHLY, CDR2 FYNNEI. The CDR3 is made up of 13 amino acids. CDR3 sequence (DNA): TGTGCCAGCAGTGTTAGCACTTACAATGAGCAGTACTTC. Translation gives CASSVSTYNEQYF.

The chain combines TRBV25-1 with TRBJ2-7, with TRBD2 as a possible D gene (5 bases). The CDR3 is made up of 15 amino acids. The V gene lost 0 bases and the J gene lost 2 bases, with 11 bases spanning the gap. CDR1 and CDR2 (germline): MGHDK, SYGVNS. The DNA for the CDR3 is TGTGCCAGCAGTGAATACGGGAAGAGTACCTACGAGCAGTACTTC. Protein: CASSEYGKSTYEQYF.

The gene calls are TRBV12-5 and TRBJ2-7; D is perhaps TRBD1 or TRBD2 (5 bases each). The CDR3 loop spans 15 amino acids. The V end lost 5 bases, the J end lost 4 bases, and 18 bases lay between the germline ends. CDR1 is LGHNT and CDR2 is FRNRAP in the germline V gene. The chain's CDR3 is CASGANTRGTYEQYF. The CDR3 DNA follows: TGTGCTAGTGGTGCCAACACTAGGGGAACTTACGAGCAGTACTTC. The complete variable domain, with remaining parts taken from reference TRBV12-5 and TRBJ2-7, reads DARVTQTPRHKVTEMGQEVTMRCQPILGHNTVFWYRQTMMQGLELLAYFRNRAPLDDSGMPKDRFSAEMPDATLATLKIQPSEPRDSAVYFCASGANTRGTYEQYFGPGTRLTVT.

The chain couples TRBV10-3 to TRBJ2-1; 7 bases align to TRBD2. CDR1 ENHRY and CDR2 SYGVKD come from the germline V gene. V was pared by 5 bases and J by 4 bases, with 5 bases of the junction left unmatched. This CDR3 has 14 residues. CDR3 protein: CAISPGTNYNEQFF. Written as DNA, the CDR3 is TGTGCCATCAGTCCCGGGACTAATTACAATGAGCAGTTCTTC.

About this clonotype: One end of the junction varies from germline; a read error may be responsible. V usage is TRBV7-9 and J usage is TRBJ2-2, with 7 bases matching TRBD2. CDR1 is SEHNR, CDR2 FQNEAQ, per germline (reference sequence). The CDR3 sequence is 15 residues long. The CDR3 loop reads CASTLRLADTGELFF. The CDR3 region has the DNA TGTGCCAGCACCTTACGACTAGCTGACACCGGGGAGCTGTTTTTT.

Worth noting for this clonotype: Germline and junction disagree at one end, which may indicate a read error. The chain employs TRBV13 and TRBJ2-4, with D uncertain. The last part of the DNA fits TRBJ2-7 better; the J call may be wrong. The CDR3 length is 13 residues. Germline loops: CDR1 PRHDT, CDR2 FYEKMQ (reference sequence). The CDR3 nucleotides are TGTGCCGGCAGCTTATCTGGGTTCTACGAGCAGTACTTC. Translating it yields CAGSLSGFYEQYF.

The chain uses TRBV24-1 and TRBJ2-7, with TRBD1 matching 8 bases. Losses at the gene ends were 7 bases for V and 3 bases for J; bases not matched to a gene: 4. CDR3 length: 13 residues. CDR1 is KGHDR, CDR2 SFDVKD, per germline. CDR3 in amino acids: CATRDRENYEQYF. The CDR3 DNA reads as TGTGCCACCAGGGACAGGGAAAACTACGAGCAGTACTTC.

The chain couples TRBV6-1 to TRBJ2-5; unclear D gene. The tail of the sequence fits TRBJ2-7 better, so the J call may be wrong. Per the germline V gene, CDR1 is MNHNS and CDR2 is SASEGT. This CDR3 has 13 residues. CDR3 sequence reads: CASSQRDVYEQYF. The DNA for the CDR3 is TGTGCCAGCAGTCAAAGAGACGTCTACGAGCAGTACTTC.

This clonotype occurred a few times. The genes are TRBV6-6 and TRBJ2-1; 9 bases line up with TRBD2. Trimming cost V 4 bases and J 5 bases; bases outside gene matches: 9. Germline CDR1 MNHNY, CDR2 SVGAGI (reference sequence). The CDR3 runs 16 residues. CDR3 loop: CASSSPGLAQHNEQFF. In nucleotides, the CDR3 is TGTGCCAGCAGTTCCCCGGGACTAGCTCAACACAATGAGCAGTTCTTC.

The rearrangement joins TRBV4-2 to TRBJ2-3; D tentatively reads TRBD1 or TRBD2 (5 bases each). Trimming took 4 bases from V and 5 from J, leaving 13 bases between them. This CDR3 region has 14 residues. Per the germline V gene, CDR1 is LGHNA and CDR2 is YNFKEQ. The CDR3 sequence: CASSRGGFRDTQYF. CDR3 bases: TGTGCCAGCAGCCGGGGCGGGTTTAGAGATACGCAGTATTTT.